The 10 T cell receptor beta chains below come from one sample, sequenced in a study of T cells after yellow fever vaccination. One entry per CDR3 protein results from TCRdb running MiXCR on the 5' RACE reads. Counted here are fewer than 350,000 distinct CDR3 sequences, 3.6% occurring once; the ten biggest clones make up around 22%. The sample was PBMCs, taken on the day of the yellow fever booster vaccination. These receptors originate from a man between 18 and 29 years old who received the YFV17D yellow fever vaccine.

This sequence joins TRBV28 and TRBJ2-5; TRBD2 matches 10 bases. The CDR3 extends over 15 amino acids. The V segment lost 7 bases and the J segment 5 bases; nucleotides outside the gene matches: 10. Germline CDR1 is MDHEN and CDR2 is SYDVKM. The CDR3 region has the DNA TGTGCCAGCACCTCTGGCAGCGGGGGGGCCGAGACCCAGTACTTC. Its protein product is CASTSGSGGAETQYF.

This clonotype was counted ten times or more. The CDR3 DNA follows: TGTGCCAGCAGCTTAAGCGCAGGGACGGGTCAGCCCCAGCATTTT. It translates to CASSLSAGTGQPQHF. V and J are TRBV7-2 and TRBJ1-5; possibly TRBD1 for D (5 bases). The germline V gene has CDR1 SGHTA and CDR2 FQGNSA. Trimming removed 2 bases from V and 6 bases from J, with 14 bases in between. This CDR3 is 15 amino acids long. The variable domain in full, with the rest retrieved from reference TRBV7-2 and TRBJ1-5, is GAGVSQSPSNKVTEKGKDVELRCDPISGHTALYWYRQSLGQGLEFLIYFQGNSAPDKSGLPSDRFSAERTGGSVSTLTIQRTQQEDSAVYLCASSLSAGTGQPQHFGDGTRLSIL.

The genes are TRBV5-6 and TRBJ1-5, with 7 bases identical to TRBD1. V gave up 4 bases and J gave up 3 bases; unmatched junction bases: 4. Per germline, CDR1 SGHDT and CDR2 YYEEEE. The CDR3 extends over 14 amino acids. The DNA for the CDR3 is TGTGCCAGCAGCCCCGGACAGGTCAATCAGCCCCAGCATTTT. Its protein is CASSPGQVNQPQHF.

This clonotype has only a few counts. CDR3 coding DNA: TGTGCCAGCAGCACGATGGACAGGCCCAGGACCCAGTACTTC. Amino acids: CASSTMDRPRTQYF. The chain is built from TRBV7-2 and TRBJ2-5; TRBD1 agrees at 7 bases. The CDR3 has 14 residues. Germline CDR1 SGHTA, CDR2 FQGNSA. Unmatched junction bases numbered 10, after V lost 5 bases and J lost 7 bases.

This clonotype has a handful of counts. This chain joins TRBV2 and TRBJ1-1; D is perhaps TRBD1 (5 bases). Germline CDR1 SNHLY, CDR2 FYNNEI. Trimming took off 1 base at V and 7 bases at J, with 16 bases between the two ends. The CDR3 has 15 residues. The CDR3 here is CASSEEGTQGVEAFF. In nucleotides, the CDR3 is TGTGCCAGCAGTGAAGAGGGCACTCAGGGAGTTGAAGCTTTCTTT.

At least ten counts were recorded for this clonotype. This chain connects TRBV5-5 to TRBJ1-2, with 7 bases that match TRBD1. The CDR3 has 17 residues. Germline V lookup: CDR1 SGHKS, CDR2 YYEKEE (reference sequence). V gave up 4 bases and J gave up 4 bases; unmatched junction bases: 16. The CDR3 nucleotides read TGTGCCAGCAGCGGTCCCGAAAGACAGGGTCCTAGCTATGGCTACACCTTC. Encoded protein: CASSGPERQGPSYGYTF.

This clonotype was seen only a few times. V usage is TRBV4-2 and J usage is TRBJ2-7; possibly TRBD2 for D (5 bases). The CDR3 is made up of 16 amino acids. Germline V gene data show CDR1 as LGHNA and CDR2 as YNFKEQ. With 0 bases removed from V and 2 bases from J, the gap between germline ends came to 14 bases. The CDR3 DNA follows: TGTGCCAGCAGCCAAGAAGCGGAGCCGGGCCCCTACGAGCAGTACGTC. Translated: CASSQEAEPGPYEQYV.

This clonotype was observed a handful of times. The CDR3 region has the DNA TGTGCCAGCAGCTTAAAGGGGCGACGGAATGGCTACACCTTC. It encodes CASSLKGRRNGYTF. The V call is TRBV7-9, the J call TRBJ1-2; a weak D match, TRBD1 (5 bases). Germline CDR1 SEHNR, CDR2 FQNEAQ (reference sequence). This CDR3 is 14 amino acids long. The V gene lost 2 bases and the J gene lost 6 bases, with 13 bases spanning the gap. Looking up the rest from reference TRBV7-9 and TRBJ1-2 gives the full variable domain: DTGVSQNPRHKITKRGQNVTFRCDPISEHNRLYWYRQTLGQGPEFLTYFQNEAQLEKSRLLSDRFSAERPKGSFSTLEIQRTEQGDSAMYLCASSLKGRRNGYTFGSGTRLTVV.

V is TRBV7-2 and J is TRBJ2-3; D is undetermined. CDR3 size: 16 residues. The germline V gene encodes CDR1 SGHTA and CDR2 FQGNSA. Trimming shortened V by 4 bases and J by 1 base, and 15 bases separated the two germline ends. This CDR3 is CASSSRPRVRTDTQYF. The CDR3 DNA reads TGTGCCAGCAGCTCTCGACCCCGGGTTCGCACAGATACGCAGTATTTT.

In its sample, this clonotype was seen many times. The chain combines TRBV7-3 with TRBJ2-3; no firm D call. The CDR3 totals 13 residues. Germline V gene data show CDR1 as SGHTA and CDR2 as FQGTGA. Trimming left V 3 bases short and J 3 bases short, with 7 bases between. The CDR3 here is CASSFGLTDTQYF. The CDR3 DNA is TGTGCCAGCAGCTTTGGCCTGACAGATACGCAGTATTTT.